The clone carrying this T cell receptor beta chain came up many times. Its target is unknown. This sample was taken from a study of CD8 T cells in ankylosing spondylitis. Overall study findings and caveats: Significantly higher representation of disease-linked clones was reported for matched ankylosing spondylitis synovial fluid.

TCRdb used MiXCR to reprocess the 5' RACE reads, holding one entry per CDR3 protein. Of 250,000 to 400,000 distinct CDR3 sequences listed, approximately 10% were seen once; the top ten hold around 8.4%. Trimming cost V 1 base and J 1 base, with 8 bases left between them. The CDR3 is made up of 14 amino acids. Germline CDR1 and CDR2: SGHRS and YFSETQ. This clonotype originated in a female donor with ankylosing spondylitis or in good health (not recorded which). V gene TRBV5-1 combines with J gene TRBJ1-1; possibly TRBD1 for D (5 bases). The material sequenced was blood, either unsorted or a sorted T cell fraction (not recorded which). The CDR3 spells CASSLWGENTEAFF. CDR3 bases: TGCGCCAGCAGCTTGTGGGGCGAGAACACTGAAGCTTTCTTT.